The 13 T cell receptor beta chains listed next were all sequenced from one sample in a study of blood T cell repertoires in COVID-19. This table comes from immunoSEQ multiplex PCR, and its TCRdb copy is limited to in-frame clones, with some not included. This table has 650,000 to 800,000 clones, over 80% appearing once. Sample: peripheral blood. Every receptor here comes from a woman aged 18-29 years with acute or convalescent COVID-19.

The gene calls are TRBV15 and TRBJ2-4; 10 bases align to TRBD1. The CDR3 consists of 18 residues. V was pared by 11 bases and J by 1 base, with 17 bases of the junction left unmatched. The germline CDR1 and CDR2 sequences are LNHNV and YYDKDF (reference sequence). In DNA form, the CDR3 reads TGTGCCGCCACTCACCGGGACAGGGGACTTCTGGCCAAAAACATTCAGTACTTC. Its protein is CAATHRDRGLLAKNIQYF.

This clone appeared a few times. The chain has TRBV9 and TRBJ1-2, with D uncertain. Germline CDR1 reads SGDLS; CDR2 reads YYNGEE. V was cut by 0 bases and J by 1 base, with 10 bases left in between. The CDR3 runs to 15 residues. This CDR3 reads CASSVDGNSNYGYTF. CDR3 nucleotide sequence: TGTGCCAGCAGCGTAGATGGCAACAGTAACTATGGCTACACCTTC. Full variable domain (outside the CDR3, taken from reference TRBV9 and TRBJ1-2): DSGVTQTPKHLITATGQRVTLRCSPRSGDLSVYWYQQSLDQGLQFLIQYYNGEERAKGNILERFSAQQFPDLHSELNLSSLELGDSALYFCASSVDGNSNYGYTFGSGTRLTVV.

This chain uses TRBV9 with TRBJ1-2, with D unresolved. Germline lookup yields CDR1 SGDLS and CDR2 YYNGEE. The CDR3 contains 13 residues. Trimming took off 5 bases at V and 5 bases at J, with 13 bases between the two ends. DNA of the CDR3: TGTGCCAGCAGTGATGCAGGCGTATATGGCTACACCTTC. This encodes CASSDAGVYGYTF.

This clone was recorded a few times. CDR3 sequence reads: CASRWQGVPGNTIYF. The CDR3 nucleotides are TGTGCCAGCAGGTGGCAGGGGGTCCCTGGAAACACCATATATTTT. The rearrangement uses TRBV21-1 and TRBJ1-3; the table's D call of TRBD1 was not tested on the DNA. TRBV21-1 is a pseudogene segment. CDR3 length: 15 residues.

The rearrangement links TRBV30 to TRBJ2-5, with 7 bases that match TRBD2. With 8 bases clipped from V and 7 bases from J, the junction kept 10 bases outside the gene matches. Germline CDR1 GTSNPN, CDR2 SVGIG (reference sequence). This CDR3 is built from 12 residues. CDR3 sequence reads: CASSGDRGTQYF. The CDR3 DNA reads TGTGCCAGCAGCGGGGACCGGGGGACCCAGTACTTC.

The rearrangement joins TRBV6-1 to TRBJ1-1; D possibly corresponds to TRBD1 (5 bases). Trimming took 3 bases from V and 6 from J, leaving 14 bases between them. This CDR3 region has 14 residues. Germline CDR1 is MNHNS and CDR2 is SASEGT. CDR3 residues: CASSEGGEVSEAFF. Written as DNA, the CDR3 is TGTGCCAGCAGTGAGGGGGGAGAGGTGTCTGAAGCTTTCTTT.

The chain uses TRBV5-6 and TRBJ1-6; D is perhaps TRBD1 (6 bases). Between the trimmed V and J ends, which lost 3 bases and 13 bases, there was a span of 20 bases. The CDR3 has 15 amino acids. The V gene's germline CDR1 is SGHDT and CDR2 YYEEEE. Here the CDR3 reads CASSWGQFLGWPLHF. In DNA, the CDR3 is TGTGCCAGCAGCTGGGGGCAGTTTCTGGGGTGGCCCCTCCACTTT.

This chain links TRBV3-1 (or the pseudogene TRBV3-2) with TRBJ2-2; 7 bases match TRBD1. Losses at the gene ends were 1 base for V and 6 bases for J; bases not matched to a gene: 11. Germline CDR1 reads LGHDT; CDR2 reads YNNKEL (reference sequence). The CDR3 sequence is 17 residues long. This CDR3 reads CASSQGIRGPSAGELFF. The CDR3 nucleotides are TGTGCCAGCAGCCAAGGGATTAGGGGGCCCTCCGCCGGGGAGCTGTTTTTT.

This clone was seen a single time. The rearrangement uses TRBV6-6 and TRBJ1-1, with a tentative D call TRBD1 (5 bases). The V end lost 6 bases, the J end lost 5 bases, and 13 bases lay between the germline ends. Germline assignment: CDR1 MNHNY and CDR2 SVGAGI (reference sequence). The CDR3 is made up of 13 amino acids. CDR3 DNA sequence: TGTGCCAGCAGCCCCAGGGTCGGGACTGAAGCTTTCTTT. Amino acids: CASSPRVGTEAFF.

This rearrangement joins TRBV30 to TRBJ2-7; 7 bases are shared with TRBD1. With V trimmed by 5 bases and J by 3 bases, 10 bases remained unmatched. This CDR3 contains 14 residues. The V gene's germline CDR1 is GTSNPN and CDR2 SVGIG (reference sequence). The CDR3 DNA sequence: TGTGCCTGGCCAAGACAGGGTTGGGACTACGAGCAGTACTTC. Protein sequence: CAWPRQGWDYEQYF.

The chain recombines TRBV4-1 with TRBJ2-7, with 8 bases that match TRBD1. The CDR3 consists of 17 residues. V lost 0 bases to trimming and J lost 0 bases; unmatched junction nucleotides: 7. In germline, CDR1 is MGHRA, CDR2 YSYEKL. CDR3 residues: CASSQEPPGGLSYEQYF. The CDR3 DNA follows: TGCGCCAGCAGCCAAGAACCCCCAGGGGGCCTCTCCTACGAGCAGTACTTC.

This clone was seen a few times. The CDR3 protein is CASSDSTGPGAPLHF. The CDR3 DNA follows: TGTGCCAGCAGTGACTCTACAGGACCGGGGGCACCCCTCCACTTT. J is TRBJ1-6 and V is TRBV6-4; tentative D call: TRBD1 (5 bases). Trimming left V 0 bases short and J 11 bases short, with 14 bases between. Germline CDR1 reads MRHNA; CDR2 reads SNTAGT. CDR3 size: 15 residues.

The chain is built from TRBV12-3 or TRBV12-4 and TRBJ1-3; D might be TRBD1 (5 bases). Trimming took 3 bases from V and 14 from J, leaving 14 bases between them. This CDR3 comprises 12 residues. The CDR3 reads CASSFLGVGVYF. The CDR3 DNA is TGTGCCAGCAGTTTCTTAGGGGTGGGTGTATATTTT.